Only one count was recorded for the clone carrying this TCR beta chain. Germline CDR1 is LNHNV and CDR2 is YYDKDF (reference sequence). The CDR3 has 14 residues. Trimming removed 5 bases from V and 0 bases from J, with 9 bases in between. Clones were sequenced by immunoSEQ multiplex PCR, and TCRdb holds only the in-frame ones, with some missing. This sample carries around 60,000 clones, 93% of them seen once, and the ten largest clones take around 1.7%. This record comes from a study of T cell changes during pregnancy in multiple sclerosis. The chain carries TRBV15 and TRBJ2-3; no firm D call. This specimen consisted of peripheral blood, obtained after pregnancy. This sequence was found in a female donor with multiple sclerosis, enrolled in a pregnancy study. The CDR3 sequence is CATSGATSTDTQYF. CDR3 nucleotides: TGTGCCACCAGCGGAGCTACTAGCACAGATACGCAGTATTTT.